These 10 T cell receptor beta chains came from one sample sequenced in a study of blood T cell repertoires in COVID-19. This table comes from immunoSEQ multiplex PCR, and its TCRdb copy is limited to in-frame clones, with some not included. The data contain under 300,000 clones, 86% of them seen just once; the ten biggest clones take up under 3.5%. Source material: peripheral blood. The source is a woman aged 25 to 39 with active or convalescent COVID-19.

The V and J genes are TRBV2 and TRBJ1-4; TRBD1 matches 7 bases. Germline V gene sequence: CDR1 SNHLY, CDR2 FYNNEI. The CDR3 is made up of 15 amino acids. V was pared by 6 bases and J by 0 bases, with 4 bases of the junction left unmatched. CDR3 amino acids: CASRAGQATNEKLFF. The CDR3 region has the DNA TGTGCCAGCAGGGCCGGACAGGCAACTAATGAAAAACTGTTTTTT.

This clone was found once. The rearrangement joins TRBV7-6 to TRBJ2-3, with 11 bases fitting TRBD2. Germline CDR1 reads SGHVS; CDR2 reads FNYEAQ. The CDR3 extends over 17 amino acids. Trimming took 4 bases from V and 3 from J; bases not matched to a gene: 9. CDR3 in amino acids: CASSSPPGTSGTDTQYF. CDR3 nucleotide sequence: TGTGCCAGCAGCTCTCCCCCGGGGACTAGCGGAACAGATACGCAGTATTTT.

A few counts support this clone. CDR3 loop: CASSPNRGRETQYF. Written as DNA, the CDR3 is TGTGCCAGCAGCCCAAACAGGGGTCGGGAGACCCAGTACTTC. V gene TRBV7-2 combines with J gene TRBJ2-5; 7 bases line up with TRBD1. Germline V gives CDR1 SGHTA, CDR2 FQGNSA. The CDR3 sequence is 14 residues long. V dropped 5 bases and J dropped 5; count of bases not matched to a gene: 8.

This chain links TRBV10-3 with TRBJ2-5; D may be TRBD2 (6 bases). CDR3 length: 12 amino acids. Germline CDR1 reads ENHRY; CDR2 reads SYGVKD. With 10 bases removed from V and 5 bases from J, the gap between germline ends came to 14 bases. CDR3 residues: CATRLEAETQYF. The CDR3 DNA follows: TGTGCCACCCGACTAGAGGCGGAGACCCAGTACTTC.

The table lists this clone with a few counts. The chain couples TRBV29-1 to TRBJ1-2, with 9 nucleotides matching TRBD1. The CDR3 consists of 13 residues. Germline V gene data show CDR1 as SQVTM and CDR2 as ANQGSEA. The V and J ends lost 7 bases and 3 bases, in that order; junction bases with no gene match: 6. The CDR3 loop is CSGRQGEDYGYTF. The CDR3 bases are TGCAGCGGTAGACAGGGGGAGGACTATGGCTACACCTTC.

This sequence joins TRBV6-2 or TRBV6-3 and TRBJ1-6, with D uncertain. The CDR3 contains 14 residues. Germline V gene lookup returns CDR1 MNHEY and CDR2 SVGEGT. Trimming took 3 bases from V and 7 from J, leaving 10 bases between them. In DNA, the CDR3 is TGTGCCAGCAGTTATCGTACGGAGAATTCACCCCTCCACTTT. Protein sequence: CASSYRTENSPLHF.

The gene calls are TRBV5-1 and TRBJ1-2; tentative D call: TRBD1 (6 bases). The length of the CDR3 is 14 residues. Germline CDR1 SGHRS, CDR2 YFSETQ. V was trimmed by 4 bases and J by 2 bases, leaving 12 bases between them. The CDR3 reads CASSAVTGNYGYTF. DNA of the CDR3: TGCGCCAGCAGCGCCGTCACAGGGAACTATGGCTACACCTTC.

The chain combines TRBV7-6 with TRBJ2-2; 9 bases align to TRBD2. CDR3 size: 16 residues. The V gene's germline CDR1 is SGHVS and CDR2 FNYEAQ. V dropped 1 base and J dropped 3; count of bases not matched to a gene: 3. The CDR3 DNA sequence: TGTGCCAGCAGCTTAGGCGGGGGGGCCCACACCGGGGAGCTGTTTTTT. This encodes CASSLGGGAHTGELFF.

The chain combines TRBV9 with TRBJ2-1, with D maybe TRBD1 (6 bases). Germline lookup yields CDR1 SGDLS and CDR2 YYNGEE. The CDR3 contains 17 residues. Trimming removed 0 bases at V and 0 bases at J, with 13 bases between. The CDR3 nucleotides are TGTGCCAGCAGCGTAGTGGGGGCGGTGAGCTCCTACAATGAGCAGTTCTTC. It specifies CASSVVGAVSSYNEQFF.

For the CDR3, the DNA is TGTGCCAGCAGTCTCGTAGGGACAGGCCCCTTTAAGACCCAGCATTTT. Translating gives CASSLVGTGPFKTQHF. The J gene is TRBJ1-5, the V gene TRBV27; TRBD1 agrees at 8 bases. The CDR3 totals 16 residues. J gave up 11 bases and V 5 bases, and 17 bases lay outside the gene matches. Germline loops: CDR1 MNHEY, CDR2 SMNVEV (reference sequence).